Below are 25 T cell receptor beta chains sequenced from a single sample in a study of T cells in localized non-small cell lung cancer. TCRdb's copy holds only in-frame clones and misses some; the assay was immunoSEQ multiplex PCR. Of around 50,000 clones in the sample, around 86% are singletons; the top ten hold about 4.8%. The source material was peripheral blood, sampled before any cancer treatment. The receptors come from a woman aged 40-69 years with stage I lung adenocarcinoma.

This chain uses TRBV11-3 with TRBJ2-2; 9 bases match TRBD1. This CDR3 has 15 amino acids. Trimming at V came to 3 bases and at J to 6 bases, leaving 5 bases not matched to a gene. The germline gives CDR1 SGHNT, CDR2 YENEEA. The CDR3 nucleotides are TGTGCCAGCAGCTTGGGACAGGGTACGTCCGGGGAGCTGTTTTTT. Protein: CASSLGQGTSGELFF. Using reference TRBV11-3 and TRBJ2-2 for the parts outside the CDR3, the full variable domain is EAGVVQSPRYKIIEKKQPVAFWCNPISGHNTLYWYLQNLGQGPELLIRYENEEAVDDSQLPKDRFSAERLKGVDSTLKIQPAELGDSAVYLCASSLGQGTSGELFFGEGSRLTVL.

V and J are TRBV5-6 and TRBJ1-1; no definite D call. CDR3 length equals 13 residues. CDR1 is SGHDT and CDR2 is YYEEEE in the germline V gene. Trimming removed 4 bases from V and 1 base from J, with 8 bases in between. In DNA, the CDR3 is TGTGCCAGCAGCCGTTACAAGAACACTGAAGCTTTCTTT. Its translation is CASSRYKNTEAFF.

V gene TRBV5-1 combines with J gene TRBJ2-7, with D maybe TRBD1 (7 bases). CDR1 and CDR2 from the germline V gene are SGHRS and YFSETQ. The V gene lost 5 bases and the J gene lost 7 bases, with 16 bases spanning the gap. The CDR3 runs to 13 residues. The CDR3 DNA reads as TGCGCCAGCAGTTCAGGGGGGATTGGGGAGCAGTACTTC. Translating it yields CASSSGGIGEQYF.

The chain has TRBV7-2 and TRBJ2-1; possible D gene TRBD1, 5 bases. The CDR3 length is 15 residues. V was pared by 3 bases and J by 3 bases, with 12 bases between. Germline V CDR1 and CDR2: SGHTA, FQGNSA. The CDR3 spells CASSFWGGLYNEQFF. CDR3 DNA: TGTGCCAGCAGCTTCTGGGGCGGTCTCTACAATGAGCAGTTCTTC.

A single count supports this clone. Compared with germline, one end of the junction differs, possibly owing to a read error. The J gene is TRBJ1-5, the V gene TRBV5-8; D is possibly TRBD1 (5 bases). The germline CDR1 and CDR2 sequences are SGHTS and YDEGEE. The CDR3 covers 17 residues. The CDR3 DNA sequence: TGTGCCAGCAGCTTGGGAGTGTCAGGGCAAGTAAATCAGGCCCAGCATTTT. The encoded protein is CASSLGVSGQVNQAQHF.

By share, this clone counts as large (0.1 to 1%). J is TRBJ2-5 and V is TRBV6-6; D call uncertain. Per the germline V gene, CDR1 is MNHNY and CDR2 is SVGAGI (reference sequence). Trimming pared 2 bases from V and 0 bases from J, leaving 10 bases between. The CDR3 totals 15 residues. The CDR3 loop is CASSYSSTYQETQYF. CDR3 coding DNA: TGTGCCAGCAGTTACAGCAGCACCTACCAAGAGACCCAGTACTTC.

The chain carries TRBV10-3 and TRBJ1-5; D is unclear. The CDR3 has 16 residues. V was cut by 2 bases and J by 0 bases, with 11 bases left in between. Germline CDR1 ENHRY, CDR2 SYGVKD. CDR3 coding DNA: TGTGCCATCAGTGAGCTAGGCCTTAATAGCAATCAGCCCCAGCATTTT. It specifies CAISELGLNSNQPQHF.

The chain is built from TRBV5-4 and TRBJ2-1; D may be TRBD2 (7 bases). Trimming left V 3 bases short and J 10 bases short, with 17 bases between. CDR1 and CDR2 (germline): SGHNT, YYREEE (reference sequence). This CDR3 spans 14 amino acids. CDR3 coding DNA: TGTGCCAGCAGCTCGGGGGGCAGGGCTCGAGAGCAGTTCTTC. The encoded protein is CASSSGGRAREQFF.

A remark on this clone: At one end the junction does not follow the germline gene, possibly because of a read error. This chain uses TRBV27 with TRBJ1-1; the D is unclear. From germline, CDR1 is MNHEY and CDR2 SMNVEV (reference sequence). This CDR3 comprises 13 residues. The CDR3 DNA sequence: TGTGCCAGCAGTTCCTGGGGTAACTCTGACGCTTTCTTT. Translated: CASSSWGNSDAFF.

This sequence joins TRBV7-9 and TRBJ1-6, with D maybe TRBD1 (5 bases). Looked up from germline, CDR1 is SEHNR and CDR2 is FQNEAQ (reference sequence). Trimming took off 1 base at V and 10 bases at J, with 11 bases between the two ends. The CDR3 has 14 amino acids. The CDR3 DNA sequence: TGTGCCAGCAGCTTAGAAGGGAAGGGGTCACCCCTCCACTTT. It encodes CASSLEGKGSPLHF.

This chain connects TRBV5-6 to TRBJ2-7, with a possible D match to TRBD2 (6 bases). Trimming pared 4 bases from V and 0 bases from J, leaving 11 bases between. Looked up from germline, CDR1 is SGHDT and CDR2 is YYEEEE. This CDR3 spans 14 amino acids. The CDR3 region has the DNA TGTGCCAGCAGCGTAACGGGACTCTCCTACGAGCAGTACTTC. Encoded protein: CASSVTGLSYEQYF.

The chain joins TRBV29-1 to TRBJ2-5; 10 nucleotides match TRBD1. This CDR3 comprises 12 residues. Germline CDR1 is SQVTM and CDR2 is ANQGSEA. The CDR3 sequence is CSAGQGMETQYF. CDR3 DNA: TGCAGTGCGGGACAGGGGATGGAGACCCAGTACTTC.

The V call is TRBV9, the J call TRBJ2-1, with TRBD2 matching 14 bases. The germline V gene has CDR1 SGDLS and CDR2 YYNGEE. The CDR3 is 17 residues long. J was trimmed by 9 bases and V by 3 bases; bases with no gene match: 11. CDR3 amino acids: CASSGDGLAGGRGEQFF. Written as DNA, the CDR3 is TGTGCCAGCAGCGGAGATGGACTAGCGGGGGGCAGGGGTGAGCAGTTCTTC.

The chain has TRBV6-5 and TRBJ2-7; 9 bases are shared with TRBD1. The CDR3 has 15 residues. Germline V gene lookup returns CDR1 MNHEY and CDR2 SVGAGI. V trimming: 5 bases; J trimming: 5 bases; junction bases outside the gene matches: 10. The CDR3, as DNA: TGTGCCAGCAGTCACCCCTGGGACAGGGCCCACGAGCAGTACTTC. The encoded protein is CASSHPWDRAHEQYF.

The rearrangement uses TRBV5-8 and TRBJ1-5; a weak D match, TRBD1 (5 bases). The CDR3 is made up of 15 amino acids. The germline V gene has CDR1 SGHTS and CDR2 YDEGEE. The V end was cut by 0 bases, the J end by 4 bases, with 11 bases between. The CDR3 DNA sequence: TGTGCCAGCAGCTTGGGACAGAAGGGAAATCAGCCCCAGCATTTT. This codes for CASSLGQKGNQPQHF.

The chain recombines TRBV29-1 with TRBJ1-2, with no clear D. The germline gives CDR1 SQVTM, CDR2 ANQGSEA. Trimming removed 2 bases at V and 4 bases at J, with 11 bases between. The CDR3 is made up of 13 amino acids. The CDR3 DNA reads as TGCAGCGTTGAATTTGGCTTAAGCTATGGCTACACCTTC. This sequence encodes CSVEFGLSYGYTF.

The rearrangement uses TRBV7-2 and TRBJ2-5; D may match TRBD1 or TRBD2 (5 bases each). V was cut by 1 base and J by 1 base, with 10 bases left in between. The CDR3 loop spans 15 amino acids. The germline V gene encodes CDR1 SGHTA and CDR2 FQGNSA. The CDR3 nucleotides read TGTGCCAGCAGCTTAGTGTCCGGGACCCAAGAGACCCAGTACTTC. As protein: CASSLVSGTQETQYF.

The genes are TRBV5-6 and TRBJ2-7; D may be TRBD1 (6 bases). V was clipped by 2 bases and J by 4 bases, with 19 bases between them. The CDR3 is made up of 16 amino acids. Germline V gene sequence: CDR1 SGHDT, CDR2 YYEEEE. The CDR3 region has the DNA TGTGCCAGCAGCTTTTATAGGACAGACAGCTCTTACGAGCAGTACTTC. Translating gives CASSFYRTDSSYEQYF.

The J gene is TRBJ2-2, the V gene TRBV9; D not certain. This CDR3 has 13 amino acids. Trimming stripped 0 bases from V and 5 bases from J, with 5 bases between. Germline CDR1 SGDLS, CDR2 YYNGEE. In nucleotides, the CDR3 is TGTGCCAGCAGCGTAGTAGGGACCGGGGAGCTGTTTTTT. Encoded protein: CASSVVGTGELFF.

This clone was counted a few times. V and J are TRBV7-2 and TRBJ2-7; 9 bases are shared with TRBD2. CDR3 size: 17 residues. The V segment lost 3 bases and the J segment 0 bases; nucleotides outside the gene matches: 9. The germline gives CDR1 SGHTA, CDR2 FQGNSA. DNA of the CDR3: TGTGCCAGCAGCTTCTCCATTCGGCGGGGGGGCTCCTACGAGCAGTACTTC. Translated: CASSFSIRRGGSYEQYF.

The chain combines TRBV13 with TRBJ2-1; 8 bases are shared with TRBD1. CDR3 length equals 15 residues. Per the germline V gene, CDR1 is PRHDT and CDR2 is FYEKMQ (reference sequence). V was pared by 4 bases and J by 5 bases, with 7 bases of the junction left unmatched. The CDR3 nucleotides are TGTGCCAGCAGCTGGCCTAGGACAGGGAACAATGAGCAGTTCTTC. Translating gives CASSWPRTGNNEQFF. The full variable domain, rest sourced from reference TRBV13 and TRBJ2-1, is AAGVIQSPRHLIKEKRETATLKCYPIPRHDTVYWYQQGPGQDPQFLISFYEKMQSDKGSIPDRFSAQQFSDYHSELNMSSLELGDSALYFCASSWPRTGNNEQFFGPGTRLTVL.

The chain recombines TRBV30 with TRBJ1-5; 8 bases are a match to TRBD1. J was trimmed by 2 bases and V by 7 bases; bases with no gene match: 7. Germline CDR1 is GTSNPN and CDR2 is SVGIG (reference sequence). The CDR3 runs to 14 residues. CDR3 in amino acids: CALGQGSGNQPQHF. The CDR3 DNA is TGTGCCTTAGGACAGGGTAGTGGCAATCAGCCCCAGCATTTT.

The chain couples TRBV6-1 to TRBJ1-4, with TRBD1 as a possible D gene (6 bases). CDR1 is MNHNS, CDR2 SASEGT, per germline. Trimming left V 6 bases short and J 5 bases short, with 10 bases between. This CDR3 is built from 13 residues. CDR3 nucleotide sequence: TGTGCCAGCAGCGACAGGCAGAATGAAAAACTGTTTTTT. Amino acids: CASSDRQNEKLFF.

This chain uses TRBV7-2 with TRBJ1-6; D is uncertain. Looked up from germline, CDR1 is SGHTA and CDR2 is FQGNSA. The CDR3 length is 16 residues. V was cut by 1 base and J by 7 bases, with 14 bases left in between. CDR3 residues: CASSLGSGSANSPLHF. CDR3 coding DNA: TGTGCCAGCAGCTTAGGATCTGGGAGTGCAAATTCACCCCTCCACTTT. The full variable domain, in which reference TRBV7-2 and TRBJ1-6 provide the parts outside the CDR3, is GAGVSQSPSNKVTEKGKDVELRCDPISGHTALYWYRQSLGQGLEFLIYFQGNSAPDKSGLPSDRFSAERTGGSVSTLTIQRTQQEDSAVYLCASSLGSGSANSPLHFGNGTRLTVT.

In its sample, this clone was seen once. The chain joins TRBV19 to TRBJ1-5, with a tentative D call TRBD1 (5 bases). The CDR3 contains 20 residues. The germline V and J ends were trimmed by 0 bases and 1 base, with 22 bases remaining between them. Germline V CDR1 and CDR2: LNHDA, SQIVND (reference sequence). CDR3 nucleotides: TGTGCCAGTAGTATAGATCGGGGCAGGGTAAGCCGTGGAAGCAATCAGCCCCAGCATTTT. It yields the protein CASSIDRGRVSRGSNQPQHF.